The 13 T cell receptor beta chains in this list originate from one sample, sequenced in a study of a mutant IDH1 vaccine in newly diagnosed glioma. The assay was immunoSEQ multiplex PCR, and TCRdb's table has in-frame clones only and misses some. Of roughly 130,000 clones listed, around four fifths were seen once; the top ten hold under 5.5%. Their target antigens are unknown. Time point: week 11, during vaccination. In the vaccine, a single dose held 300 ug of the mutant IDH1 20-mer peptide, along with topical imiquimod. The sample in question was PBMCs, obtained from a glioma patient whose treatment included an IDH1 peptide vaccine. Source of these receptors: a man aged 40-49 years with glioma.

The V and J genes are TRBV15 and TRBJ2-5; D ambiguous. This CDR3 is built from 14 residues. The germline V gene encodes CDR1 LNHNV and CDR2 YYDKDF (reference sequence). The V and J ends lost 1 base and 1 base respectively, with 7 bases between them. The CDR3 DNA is TGTGCCACCAGCAGAGTGGGCAGCCAAGAGACCCAGTACTTC. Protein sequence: CATSRVGSQETQYF.

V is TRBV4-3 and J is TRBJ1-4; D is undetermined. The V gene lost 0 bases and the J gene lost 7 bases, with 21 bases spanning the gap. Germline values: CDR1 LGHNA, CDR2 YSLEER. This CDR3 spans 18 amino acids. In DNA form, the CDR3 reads TGCGCCAGCAGCCAAGAGTATCGGGCAGAAGGATTACTTGAAAAACTGTTTTTT. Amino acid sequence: CASSQEYRAEGLLEKLFF.

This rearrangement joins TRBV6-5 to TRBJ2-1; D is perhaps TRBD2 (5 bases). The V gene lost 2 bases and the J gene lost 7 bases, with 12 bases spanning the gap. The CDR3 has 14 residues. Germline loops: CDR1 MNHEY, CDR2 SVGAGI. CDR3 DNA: TGTGCCAGCAGTTACGGACTCGACACGAATGAGCAGTTCTTC. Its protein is CASSYGLDTNEQFF.

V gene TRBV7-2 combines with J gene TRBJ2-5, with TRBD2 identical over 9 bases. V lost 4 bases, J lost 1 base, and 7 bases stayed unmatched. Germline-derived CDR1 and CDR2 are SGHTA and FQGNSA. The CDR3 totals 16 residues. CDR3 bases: TGTGCCAGCAGCTATGGACTAGCGCACTTCCAAGAGACCCAGTACTTC. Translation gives CASSYGLAHFQETQYF.

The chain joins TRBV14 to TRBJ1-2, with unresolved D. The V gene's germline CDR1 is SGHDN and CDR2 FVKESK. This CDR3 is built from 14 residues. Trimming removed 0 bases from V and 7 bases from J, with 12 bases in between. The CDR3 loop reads CASSQDNGSGGYTF. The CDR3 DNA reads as TGTGCCAGCAGCCAAGATAACGGATCGGGTGGCTACACCTTC.

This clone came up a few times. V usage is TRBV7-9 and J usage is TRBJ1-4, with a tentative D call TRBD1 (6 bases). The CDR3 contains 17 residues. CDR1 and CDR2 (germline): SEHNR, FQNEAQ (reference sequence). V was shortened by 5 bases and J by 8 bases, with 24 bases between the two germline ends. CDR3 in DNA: TGTGCCAGCAGCCAAGAGGCGGTAACAGGGAGGAAAGAAAAACTGTTTTTT. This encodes CASSQEAVTGRKEKLFF. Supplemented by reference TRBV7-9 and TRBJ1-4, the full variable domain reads DTGVSQNPRHKITKRGQNVTFRCDPISEHNRLYWYRQTLGQGPEFLTYFQNEAQLEKSRLLSDRFSAERPKGSFSTLEIQRTEQGDSAMYLCASSQEAVTGRKEKLFFGSGTQLSVL.

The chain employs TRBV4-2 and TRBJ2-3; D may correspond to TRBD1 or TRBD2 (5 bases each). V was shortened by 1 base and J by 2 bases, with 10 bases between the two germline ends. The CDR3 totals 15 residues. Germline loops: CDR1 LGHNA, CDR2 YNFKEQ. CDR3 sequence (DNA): TGTGCCAGCAGCCAAGGAGGGGAAACCACAGATACGCAGTATTTT. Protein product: CASSQGGETTDTQYF.

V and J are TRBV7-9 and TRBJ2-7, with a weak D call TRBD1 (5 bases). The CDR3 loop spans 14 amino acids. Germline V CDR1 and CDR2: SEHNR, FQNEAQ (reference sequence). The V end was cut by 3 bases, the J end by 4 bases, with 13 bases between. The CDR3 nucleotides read TGTGCCAGCAGCTTCCAGGGTCTTAGGTACGAGCAGTACTTC. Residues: CASSFQGLRYEQYF.

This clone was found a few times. This chain's CDR3 is CASSLAPYETQYF. The CDR3 bases are TGTGCCAGCAGCTTAGCTCCATATGAGACCCAGTACTTC. The chain employs TRBV11-3 and TRBJ2-5; D uncertain. V lost 1 base and J lost 5, with 8 bases in between. The CDR3 has 13 residues. Germline values: CDR1 SGHNT, CDR2 YENEEA.

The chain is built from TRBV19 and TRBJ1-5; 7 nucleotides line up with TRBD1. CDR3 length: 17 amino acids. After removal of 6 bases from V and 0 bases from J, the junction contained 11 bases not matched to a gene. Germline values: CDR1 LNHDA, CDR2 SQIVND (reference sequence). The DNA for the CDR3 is TGTGCCAGTAGCCTTCGGGACAGAGACTATAGCAATCAGCCCCAGCATTTT. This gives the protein CASSLRDRDYSNQPQHF.

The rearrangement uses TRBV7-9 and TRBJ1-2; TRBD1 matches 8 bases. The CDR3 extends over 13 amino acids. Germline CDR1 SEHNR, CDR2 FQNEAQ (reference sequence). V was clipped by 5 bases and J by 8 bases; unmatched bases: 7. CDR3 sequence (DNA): TGTGCCAGCAGCCAAGGACAGGGAAGCGGCTACACCTTC. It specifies CASSQGQGSGYTF.

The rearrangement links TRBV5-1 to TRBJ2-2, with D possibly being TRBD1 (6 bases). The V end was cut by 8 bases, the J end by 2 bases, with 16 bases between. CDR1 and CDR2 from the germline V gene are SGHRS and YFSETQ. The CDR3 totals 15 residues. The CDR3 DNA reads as TGCGCCAGTACTAGTGTGGGGGCTAACACCGGGGAGCTGTTTTTT. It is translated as CASTSVGANTGELFF.

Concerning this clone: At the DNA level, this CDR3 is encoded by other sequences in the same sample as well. The DNA of the CDR3 is TGCAGCGTTGGTGGGCCCTACGAGCAGTACTTC. Protein: CSVGGPYEQYF. The gene calls are TRBV29-1 and TRBJ2-7; D not certain. The V and J ends lost 4 bases and 2 bases respectively, with 6 bases between them. Germline lookup yields CDR1 SQVTM and CDR2 ANQGSEA. The CDR3 covers 11 residues.